The source of this T cell receptor (beta chain) is a study of blood T cells in healthy people across ages. In germline, CDR1 is DFQATT, CDR2 SNEGSKA (reference sequence). The V and J ends lost 4 bases and 4 bases, in that order; junction bases with no gene match: 15. There are 18 residues in the CDR3. Those donating, healthy Caucasian individuals from Russia, were aged roughly 6 to 90. Primed by a sample-barcoded 5' primer and a J-beta primer mix, a second PCR proceeded for 7 to 11 cycles. One entry per CDR3 protein, called by TCRdb with MiXCR from the 5' RACE reads. The top ten clones hold 20% to 25% of a sample with roughly 790,000 distinct CDR3 sequences, more than 40% of them seen once.

Sequenced input: blood. The clonotype comes from an older woman in good health. The chain links TRBV20-1 to TRBJ2-1, with TRBD2 matching over 11 bases. In DNA, the CDR3 is TGCAGTGCTAAGAAAGGCGGGGCCGGGACTAGCGGTTACAATGAGCAGTTCTTC. Translating gives CSAKKGGAGTSGYNEQFF.